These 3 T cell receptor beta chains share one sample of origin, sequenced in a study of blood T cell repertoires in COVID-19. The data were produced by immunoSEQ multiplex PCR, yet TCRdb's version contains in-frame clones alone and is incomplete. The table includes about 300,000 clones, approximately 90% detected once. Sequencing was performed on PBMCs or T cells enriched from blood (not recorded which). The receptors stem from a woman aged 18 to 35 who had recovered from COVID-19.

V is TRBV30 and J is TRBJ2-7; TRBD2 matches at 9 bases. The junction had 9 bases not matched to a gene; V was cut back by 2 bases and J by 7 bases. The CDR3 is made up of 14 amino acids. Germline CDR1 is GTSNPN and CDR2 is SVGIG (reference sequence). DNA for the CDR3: TGTGCCTGGAGTCAACTAGCGGGCGCCTTAGAGCAGTACTTC. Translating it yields CAWSQLAGALEQYF.

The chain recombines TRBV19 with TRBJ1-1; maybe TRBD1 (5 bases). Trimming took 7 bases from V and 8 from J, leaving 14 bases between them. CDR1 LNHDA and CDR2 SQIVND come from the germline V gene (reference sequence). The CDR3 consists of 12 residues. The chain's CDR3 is CASTQSGAEAFF. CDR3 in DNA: TGTGCCAGTACCCAAAGTGGGGCCGAAGCTTTCTTT.

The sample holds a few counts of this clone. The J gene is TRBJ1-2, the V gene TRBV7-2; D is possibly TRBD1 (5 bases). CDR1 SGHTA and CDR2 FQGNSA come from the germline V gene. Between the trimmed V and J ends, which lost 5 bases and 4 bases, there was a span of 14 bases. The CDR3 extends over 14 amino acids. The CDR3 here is CASSPGGGAYGYTF. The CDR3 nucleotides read TGTGCCAGCAGCCCGGGGGGGGGTGCCTATGGCTACACCTTC. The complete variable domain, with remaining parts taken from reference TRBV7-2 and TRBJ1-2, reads GAGVSQSPSNKVTEKGKDVELRCDPISGHTALYWYRQSLGQGLEFLIYFQGNSAPDKSGLPSDRFSAERTGGSVSTLTIQRTQQEDSAVYLCASSPGGGAYGYTFGSGTRLTVV.